These T cell receptor beta chains were read from a single sample in a study of blood T cell repertoires in COVID-19. Profiling relied on immunoSEQ multiplex PCR, and the TCRdb table lists in-frame clones only, not all of them. The data hold under 250,000 clones, with approximately 85% observed a single time. Sequencing was done on a sample of PBMCs or T cells enriched from blood (not recorded which). These receptors were taken from a woman aged 50 to 60 with acute COVID-19. Each CDR3 is given with its conserved first and last residue. Fields, in order: clone size, J gene, V gene, D gene, CDR3 DNA, CDR3 protein. D genes are given only for firm matches. Clone size, where shown, is once, few, many, or a class for clones that have expanded.

-,TRBJ2-5,TRBV5-4,TRBD1,TGTGCCAGCAGGTCGGGACAGCAAGAGACCCAGTACTTC,CASRSGQQETQYF
-,TRBJ1-1,TRBV29-1,-,TGCAGCGTTGGGGGACAGAACACTGAAGCTTTCTTT,CSVGGQNTEAFF
-,TRBJ2-1,TRBV6-1,-,TGTGCCAGCAGTGAAGCGTTGGACAGCGCTCCCTACAATGAGCAGTTCTTC,CASSEALDSAPYNEQFF
-,TRBJ2-2,TRBV7-9,TRBD2,TGTGCCAGCGAAGGGGAGGGATCGAACACCGGGGAGCTGTTTTTT,CASEGEGSNTGELFF
-,TRBJ2-4,TRBV4-1,-,TGCGCCAGCAGCGACATCCTGGCCGCGGGAGCCAAAAACATTCAGTACTTC,CASSDILAAGAKNIQYF
-,TRBJ1-2,TRBV19,TRBD1,TGTGCCAGCGGACAGGGAGTGTTGGGCTACACCTTC,CASGQGVLGYTF
-,TRBJ1-1,TRBV5-1,TRBD1,TGCGCCAGCAGACCAGGACAGGCCAGGTGGGGAGAAGCTTTCTTT,CASRPGQARWGEAFF
-,TRBJ1-2,TRBV7-3,TRBD1,TGTGCCAGCAGTCCGGACAGGGGCTATGGCTACACCTTC,CASSPDRGYGYTF
-,TRBJ1-2,TRBV14,-,TGTGCCAGCAGCCAAGTTCCAGGAATCTATGGCTACACCTTC,CASSQVPGIYGYTF
-,TRBJ1-2,TRBV19,-,TGTGCCAGCGAGGACGGAGGGATATATGGCTACACCTTC,CASEDGGIYGYTF
-,TRBJ1-1,TRBV7-8,TRBD1,TGTGCCAGCAGCCCACGACAGGGGGCTTGGGGGAACACTGAAGCTTTCTTT,CASSPRQGAWGNTEAFF
-,TRBJ2-7,TRBV9,-,TGTGCCAGCAGCGTAGGGTGGACGGACTCCTCCGAGCAGTACTTC,CASSVGWTDSSEQYF
-,TRBJ1-1,TRBV5-4,TRBD1,TGTGCCAGCAGCACCGGACAGGGGATAAACACTGAAGCTTTCTTT,CASSTGQGINTEAFF
-,TRBJ2-2,TRBV6-1,-,TGTGCCAGCAGTGCCCGCTCCCGGGGGTCCTGGAACACCGGGGAGCTGTTTTTT,CASSARSRGSWNTGELFF
-,TRBJ1-2,TRBV6-5,-,TGTGCCAGCAGTTCTCAGGGGATGAGGGATGGCTACACCTTC,CASSSQGMRDGYTF
few,TRBJ2-3,TRBV10-3,-,TGTGCCATCAGGGACAGCACTAGCACAGATACGCAGTATTTT,CAIRDSTSTDTQYF
-,TRBJ1-4,TRBV28,TRBD1,TGTGCCAGCAGTTTAGAGACAGGGGGCCGAAAACTGTTTTTT,CASSLETGGRKLFF
-,TRBJ2-3,TRBV27,TRBD1,TGTGCCAGCAGGAACCGACAGGGGTGGACAGATACGCAGTATTTT,CASRNRQGWTDTQYF
-,TRBJ2-5,TRBV30,TRBD1,TGTGCCGCCGACCCCGGGACAGGGAGGGAGACCCAGTACTTC,CAADPGTGRETQYF
once,TRBJ2-7,TRBV19,-,TGTGCCAGTAGTATCGATAGGGGGACATCAGCCTACGAGCAGTACTTC,CASSIDRGTSAYEQYF
-,TRBJ1-1,TRBV5-6,-,TGTGCCAGCATCCAAGCGAGACTTAAGTCTGCTGAAGCTTTCTTT,CASIQARLKSAEAFF
once,TRBJ2-3,TRBV19,TRBD2,TGTGCCAGTAGTCTAGCGGGGGGCACAGATACGCAGTATTTT,CASSLAGGTDTQYF
-,TRBJ1-4,TRBV14,TRBD1,TGTGCCAGCAGCAACAGGGGAGGTGAAAAACTGTTTTTT,CASSNRGGEKLFF
once,TRBJ1-3,TRBV19,-,TGTGCCAGCTCCAGTTTGTGGGGGCGGACTGGAAACACCATATATTTT,CASSSLWGRTGNTIYF
-,TRBJ1-3,TRBV5-4,TRBD1,TGTGCCAGCAGCTTGGCGAGTGACAGGGGTTGGAGAAACACCATATATTTT,CASSLASDRGWRNTIYF
-,TRBJ1-1,TRBV29-1,TRBD1,TGCAGCGTTGAGAACAGGGGAGGCACTGAAGCTTTCTTT,CSVENRGGTEAFF
-,TRBJ1-3,TRBV6-1,TRBD1,TGTGCCAGCAGTGCAGGACAGGGATCACTCTCTGGAAACACCATATATTTT,CASSAGQGSLSGNTIYF
few,TRBJ1-1,TRBV13,TRBD1,TGTGCCAGCAGCCTCAGGGGGTTAACTTTCTTT,CASSLRGLTFF
once,TRBJ1-2,TRBV9,TRBD1,TGTGCCAGCAGCGTAGGGACAGGGGGCGAATTTGGCTACACCTTC,CASSVGTGGEFGYTF
-,TRBJ2-5,TRBV6-2/TRBV6-3,TRBD1,TGTGCCAGCAGTTTCATCACCGCCAGAACCGGGACAGGGCCTTACGGAGAGACCCAGTACTTC,CASSFITARTGTGPYGETQYF
-,TRBJ1-6,TRBV5-6,TRBD1,TGTGCCAGCAGCCGGACAGGGTTGAATTCACCCCTCCACTTT,CASSRTGLNSPLHF
-,TRBJ1-2,TRBV9,-,TGTGCCAGCAGCTCTCGTGAGGATGGCTACACCTTC,CASSSREDGYTF
once,TRBJ2-7,TRBV19,-,TGTGCCAGTAAGGAACATAGGGGTTCCTACGAGCAGTACTTC,CASKEHRGSYEQYF
-,TRBJ1-1,TRBV7-2,TRBD1,TGTGCCAGCAGCTTAGGGGGAGGACAGGGCGACACTGAAGCTTTCTTT,CASSLGGGQGDTEAFF
-,TRBJ1-3,TRBV6-5,TRBD1,TGTGCCAGCAGTCAGGACAGGGAGGACGGAAACACCATATATTTT,CASSQDREDGNTIYF
once,TRBJ2-7,TRBV5-1,TRBD1,TGCGCCAGCAGCATACAGGGGGACTACGAGCAGTACTTC,CASSIQGDYEQYF
-,TRBJ1-1,TRBV29-1,-,TGCAGCGCATCGCGGAGGGGCGACACTGAAGCTTTCTTT,CSASRRGDTEAFF
-,TRBJ2-1,TRBV7-8,TRBD1,TGTGCCAGCAGCGGCCGGGACAGGGGGGGGAATGAGCAGTTCTTC,CASSGRDRGGNEQFF
-,TRBJ2-5,TRBV7-9,TRBD2,TGTGCCAGCAATATAGCGGGGGGGCCCCAAGAGACCCAGTACTTC,CASNIAGGPQETQYF
-,TRBJ1-1,TRBV19,-,TGTGCCAGTAGTTCCCCGGGGTACACTGAAGCTTTCTTT,CASSSPGYTEAFF
-,TRBJ1-5,TRBV7-8,TRBD1,TGTGCCAGCAGCTTAGGGACAGGCAGCAATCAGCCCCAGCATTTT,CASSLGTGSNQPQHF
-,TRBJ1-2,TRBV3-1/TRBV3-2,-,TGTGCCAGCAGCCCCCAGTATACCGACTATGGCTACACCTTC,CASSPQYTDYGYTF
-,TRBJ2-1,TRBV5-1,TRBD2,TGCGCCAGCAGCTTGGCCGGACTAGGGGAGATGAATGAGCAGTTCTTC,CASSLAGLGEMNEQFF
-,TRBJ1-5,TRBV27,-,TGTGCCAGCAGTTTTCAAGGGGGTCAGCCCCAGCATTTT,CASSFQGGQPQHF
once,TRBJ2-7,TRBV27,TRBD2,TGTGCCAGCAGTACCCGCGGGGGACCAAACTACGAGCAGTACTTC,CASSTRGGPNYEQYF
few,TRBJ2-3,TRBV19,TRBD2,TGTGCCAGTAGTGGGGGACTAGTGTACACAGATACGCAGTATTTT,CASSGGLVYTDTQYF
-,TRBJ2-2,TRBV5-1,TRBD1,TGCGCCAGCAGCTCCGGACAGGGCACTAACACCGGGGAGCTGTTTTTT,CASSSGQGTNTGELFF
-,TRBJ2-1,TRBV9,TRBD1,TGTGCCAGCAGCGTAGGGGGGACAGGGACCGATGAGCAGTTCTTC,CASSVGGTGTDEQFF
few,TRBJ2-1,TRBV7-2,TRBD1,TGTGCCAGCAGCTTAGAAAAGGGGGCCCAGACCCTCTTC,CASSLEKGAQTLF
-,TRBJ1-6,TRBV6-4,TRBD1,TGTGCCAGCAGGGAAGACAGGGTGTCCCCCCTCCACTTT,CASREDRVSPLHF
-,TRBJ2-2,TRBV18,-,TGTGCCAGCTCATTTACAGGGAACACCGGGGAGCTGTTTTTT,CASSFTGNTGELFF
-,TRBJ1-3,TRBV18,-,TGTGCCAGCTCCACAGGGAACTCTGGAAACACCATATATTTT,CASSTGNSGNTIYF
-,TRBJ1-2,TRBV30,-,TGTGCCTGGAATCAGGGGCCTTCTAACTATGGCTACACCTTC,CAWNQGPSNYGYTF
-,TRBJ1-5,TRBV10-3,-,TGTGCCATCAGCGAGACAGTTAATCAGCCCCAGCATTTT,CAISETVNQPQHF
-,TRBJ1-4,TRBV21-1,-,TGTGCCAGCAGCATAAGGAACGTTCATTGGACAGTCTTTAATGAAAAACTGTTTTTT,CASSIRNVHWTVFNEKLFF
-,TRBJ1-5,TRBV20-1,TRBD1,TGCAGTGCTAGTCCTGGACAGGGGATTATGGGCAATCAGCCCCAGCATTTT,CSASPGQGIMGNQPQHF
-,TRBJ2-1,TRBV3-1/TRBV3-2,-,TGTGCCAGCAGCCCCGGGACACGTTACAATGAGCAGTTCTTC,CASSPGTRYNEQFF
-,TRBJ1-1,TRBV6-4,-,TGTGCCCCTCCATGGAGAACTGAAGCTTTCTTT,CAPPWRTEAFF
-,TRBJ1-2,TRBV4-1,-,TGCGCCAGCAGCCAAGAAGTAGGGGCAGAGTATGGCTACACCTTC,CASSQEVGAEYGYTF
-,TRBJ1-1,TRBV19,-,TGTGCCAGTAGTATCGCGGCAACTTATGAAGCTTTCTTT,CASSIAATYEAFF